This TCR beta chain was retrieved from a study of cytomegalovirus exposure and HLA in healthy donors. On this clone itself: Its antigen remains unknown.

PCR employed 60 Vbeta and 13 Jbeta primers. Clones were sequenced by immunoSEQ multiplex PCR, and TCRdb holds only the in-frame ones, with some missing. Of 100,000 or so clones in the sample, roughly 70% were seen once. Whole-study results and caveats: Most TCR beta V segments were productive about 90% or about 30% of the time in an earlier analysis.

J was trimmed by 3 bases and V by 11 bases; bases with no gene match: 12. CDR3 length equals 14 residues. Germline V gene lookup returns CDR1 SNHLY and CDR2 FYNNEI. The rearrangement links TRBV2 to TRBJ1-1; 7 nucleotides agree with TRBD1. The receptor comes from a man in his forties or fifties in good health and CMV-seronegative. The sequencing sample was made of PBMCs. Here the CDR3 reads CALAKGARDTEAFF. CDR3 bases: TGTGCCCTGGCTAAGGGGGCCAGGGACACTGAAGCTTTCTTT.